This TCR beta chain was captured by sequencing in a study of read filtering for tumor transcriptome and immune sequencing. Notes on the study in general: RNA-seq captured clonotypes less deeply and reliably than IR-seq. Correlation between methods rose after single-read clonotypes were removed.

Bone marrow was sampled from every patient at the time of active disease. This clonotype was counted once. Its antigen is as yet unknown. Here the CDR3 omits its conserved ending phenylalanine or tryptophan, so a read error is the likely source. From 300 to 400 ng of RNA, a library with molecular barcoded alpha/delta and beta/gamma adaptors was made. Via MiXCR, TCRdb re-called the reads, giving one row per CDR3 protein. Here the sample spans tens of thousands of distinct CDR3 sequences, roughly 21% being singletons. V was pared by 4 bases and J by 5 bases, with 12 bases between. Germline loops: CDR1 SGDLS, CDR2 YYNGEE. The CDR3 consists of 14 residues.

The chain is built from TRBV9 and TRBJ2-2; D may be TRBD1 (5 bases). Sequencing input: a population of CD138-negative cells sorted from bone marrow. The receptor was isolated from a donor aged 40 or over with multiple myeloma. CDR3 bases: TGTGCCAGCAGCTCCCGACAGACTACCGGGGAGCTGTTTGTT. Its translation: CASSSRQTTGELFV.